This T cell receptor (beta chain) came from a study of blood T cell repertoires in COVID-19. In the source study's methods: Nucleated cell counts were estimated from reference gene primer amplification. Libraries were prepared by immunoSEQ multiplex PCR; TCRdb keeps only in-frame clonotypes and omits some of them. That table is the source of V, J and clone size, and D and trimming were worked out from the DNA. The sample holds roughly 100,000 clones; roughly 76% are singletons and the top ten take 8% to 10%. The J segment lost 0 bases and the V segment lost 5 bases, leaving 8 bases of the junction unmatched. The CDR3 contains 17 residues. Germline CDR1 is SQVTM and CDR2 is ANQGSEA.

The material sequenced was peripheral blood. The gene calls are TRBV29-1 and TRBJ2-1, with 12 bases aligning to TRBD2. This receptor was obtained from a woman between 65 and 79 years old with acute or convalescent COVID-19. In DNA, the CDR3 is TGCAGCGTTTTCGGAACTAGCGGGGGGCGCTCCTACAATGAGCAGTTCTTC. Amino acid sequence: CSVFGTSGGRSYNEQFF.